The 20 T cell receptor beta chains below were found in one sample sequenced in a study of T-cell memory formation after mild COVID-19. TCRdb reprocessed the 5' RACE reads with MiXCR, giving one entry per CDR3 protein. Of almost 250,000 distinct CDR3 sequences in the sample, 15% to 17% are singletons; the top ten hold 2.1%. The source material was PBMCs or a T cell subset sorted from them (not recorded which). The origin of the receptors is an adult woman who had mild COVID-19 (a few samples of this study predate the infection). Cell type and time point are not known.

The chain has TRBV29-1 and TRBJ2-1; possible D gene TRBD2, 6 bases. The CDR3 loop spans 13 amino acids. CDR1 and CDR2 from the germline V gene are SQVTM and ANQGSEA. The V and J ends lost 7 bases and 1 base respectively, with 11 bases between them. CDR3 nucleotides: TGCAGCGCATTAGCGGATTCCTACAATGAGCAGTTCTTC. Translation gives CSALADSYNEQFF.

The V and J genes are TRBV6-2 or TRBV6-3 and TRBJ2-1, with 9 bases matching TRBD2. The CDR3 totals 15 residues. Germline-derived CDR1 and CDR2 are MNHEY and SVGEGT. Trimming took 4 bases from V and 1 from J; bases not matched to a gene: 2. The CDR3 spells CASSSSGTSYNEQFF. DNA for the CDR3: TGTGCCAGCAGTTCTAGCGGGACTTCCTACAATGAGCAGTTCTTC.

This clonotype was recorded many times. This sequence joins TRBV7-6 and TRBJ2-7, with a possible D match to TRBD1 (6 bases). Per the germline V gene, CDR1 is SGHVS and CDR2 is FNYEAQ. V was trimmed by 5 bases and J by 2 bases, leaving 16 bases between them. CDR3 length equals 15 residues. CDR3 DNA: TGTGCCAGCAGCCAAGGCGGACAGTTAACCTACGAGCAGTACTTC. Translating gives CASSQGGQLTYEQYF. The complete variable domain, with remaining parts taken from reference TRBV7-6 and TRBJ2-7, reads GAGVSQSPRYKVTKRGQDVALRCDPISGHVSLYWYRQALGQGPEFLTYFNYEAQQDKSGLPNDRFSAERPEGSISTLTIQRTEQRDSAMYRCASSQGGQLTYEQYFGPGTRLTVT.

This clonotype was seen a few times. The rearrangement uses TRBV5-1 and TRBJ2-5; D may be TRBD1 or TRBD2 (5 bases each). This CDR3 comprises 12 residues. The germline V and J ends were trimmed by 7 bases and 1 base, with 8 bases remaining between them. Per the germline V gene, CDR1 is SGHRS and CDR2 is YFSETQ. CDR3 sequence reads: CASGTAQETQYF. CDR3 in DNA: TGCGCCAGCGGGACGGCCCAAGAGACCCAGTACTTC.

This clonotype has just a few counts. The chain is built from TRBV5-1 and TRBJ2-5, with a tentative D call TRBD1 (8 bases). V was cut by 4 bases and J by 2 bases, with 12 bases left in between. Germline loops: CDR1 SGHRS, CDR2 YFSETQ. The CDR3 is 14 residues long. The CDR3 sequence is CASSGQGGQETQYF. The CDR3 DNA is TGCGCCAGCAGCGGACAGGGAGGGCAAGAGACCCAGTACTTC.

The rearrangement uses TRBV6-5 and TRBJ1-5; TRBD1 matches 10 bases. Looked up from germline, CDR1 is MNHEY and CDR2 is SVGAGI. The CDR3 has 16 amino acids. The ends lost 5 bases at V and 4 bases at J; junction bases unmatched: 8. The CDR3 here is CASSAKGTGENQPQHF. CDR3 DNA sequence: TGTGCCAGCAGTGCCAAAGGGACAGGGGAAAATCAGCCCCAGCATTTT.

The sample holds a few counts of this clonotype. The J gene is TRBJ2-6, the V gene TRBV12-3 or TRBV12-4; D remains unclear. V lost 9 bases and J 12 bases, leaving 18 bases between the germline ends. The CDR3 has 13 residues. CDR3 nucleotide sequence: TGTGCCAGTAGGGCCGACTCCCCGGCCGTCCTGACTTTC. Encoded protein: CASRADSPAVLTF.

This clonotype has only a few counts. The chain has TRBV29-1 and TRBJ2-4; 8 bases are a match to TRBD1. The V and J ends lost 7 bases and 4 bases, in that order; junction bases with no gene match: 6. Per the germline V gene, CDR1 is SQVTM and CDR2 is ANQGSEA. The CDR3 has 13 residues. The CDR3 coding sequence is TGCAGCGCCTGGGACAGGACTAAAAACATTCAGTACTTC. Protein product: CSAWDRTKNIQYF.

This clonotype has only a few counts. J is TRBJ1-6 and V is TRBV3-1, with D possibly being TRBD1 (5 bases). In germline, CDR1 is LGHDT, CDR2 YNNKEL (reference sequence). With 1 base removed from V and 7 bases from J, the gap between germline ends came to 11 bases. The CDR3 runs to 15 residues. In DNA, the CDR3 is TGTGCCAGCAGCCAAGCAAGGGGTCGGAATTCACCCCTCCACTTT. Translation: CASSQARGRNSPLHF.

This clonotype was counted at least ten times. This sequence joins TRBV18 and TRBJ2-5; D call uncertain. The CDR3 spans 13 residues. V was cut by 1 base and J by 1 base, with 4 bases left in between. Germline lookup yields CDR1 KGHSH and CDR2 LQKENI. The CDR3 loop reads CASSPRFQETQYF. CDR3 DNA: TGTGCCAGCTCACCACGTTTCCAAGAGACCCAGTACTTC. The variable domain in full, with the rest retrieved from reference TRBV18 and TRBJ2-5, is NAGVMQNPRHLVRRRGQEARLRCSPMKGHSHVYWYRQLPEEGLKFMVYLQKENIIDESGMPKERFSAEFPKEGPSILRIQQVVRGDSAAYFCASSPRFQETQYFGPGTRLLVL.

This clonotype has a handful of counts. The gene calls are TRBV18 and TRBJ1-2; no definite D call. Trimming stripped 8 bases from V and 3 bases from J, with 13 bases between. The germline V gene has CDR1 KGHSH and CDR2 LQKENI. This CDR3 comprises 13 residues. This CDR3 is CASAPQSDYGYTF. The CDR3 bases are TGTGCCAGCGCCCCCCAGTCTGACTATGGCTACACCTTC.

In its sample, this clonotype was seen a few times. V is TRBV3-1 and J is TRBJ2-1, with D uncertain. Germline V gives CDR1 LGHDT, CDR2 YNNKEL (reference sequence). The CDR3 sequence is 12 residues long. V was trimmed by 3 bases and J by 9 bases, leaving 9 bases between them. DNA for the CDR3: TGTGCCAGCAGCCACACCCGGCGTGAGCAGTTCTTC. This gives the protein CASSHTRREQFF.

The chain employs TRBV20-1 and TRBJ2-5; 12 nucleotides line up with TRBD1. J gave up 4 bases and V 8 bases, and 17 bases lay outside the gene matches. The CDR3 consists of 17 residues. Germline CDR1 is DFQATT and CDR2 is SNEGSKA (reference sequence). The DNA for the CDR3 is TGCAGTTCACGCCCCGCCGCCGGGACAGGGGGCGTAGAGACCCAGTACTTC. Translated, it gives CSSRPAAGTGGVETQYF.

This clonotype was detected a few times. The J gene is TRBJ1-2, the V gene TRBV12-3 or TRBV12-4; 7 bases line up with TRBD1. V was clipped by 4 bases and J by 4 bases; unmatched bases: 12. The CDR3 consists of 16 residues. CDR3 sequence (DNA): TGTGCCAGCAGTTCTGTGACGAGGGGGCACACCTATGGCTACACCTTC. Its protein is CASSSVTRGHTYGYTF.

V and J are TRBV7-9 and TRBJ2-1; 11 nucleotides line up with TRBD2. This CDR3 has 17 residues. With V trimmed by 1 base and J by 8 bases, 10 bases remained unmatched. Germline CDR1 and CDR2: SEHNR and FQNEAQ (reference sequence). In DNA, the CDR3 is TGTGCCAGCAGCTTAGGCCGGGGTAGCGGGAGGGCCTATGAGCAGTTCTTC. As protein: CASSLGRGSGRAYEQFF. Full variable domain (rest looked up from reference TRBV7-9 and TRBJ2-1): DTGVSQNPRHKITKRGQNVTFRCDPISEHNRLYWYRQTLGQGPEFLTYFQNEAQLEKSRLLSDRFSAERPKGSFSTLEIQRTEQGDSAMYLCASSLGRGSGRAYEQFFGPGTRLTVL.

The rearrangement uses TRBV11-2 and TRBJ2-6, with D possibly called TRBD1 or TRBD2 (6 bases each). The CDR3 sequence is 18 residues long. Germline CDR1 reads SGHAT; CDR2 reads FQNNGV. Between the trimmed V and J ends, which lost 3 bases and 0 bases, there was a span of 15 bases. CDR3 protein: CASSFSGGASSGANVLTF. As DNA, the CDR3 is TGTGCCAGCAGCTTCTCCGGGGGCGCTAGCTCTGGGGCCAACGTCCTGACTTTC.

The table lists this clonotype with a few counts. As DNA, the CDR3 is TGTGCCAGCTCACCACGGCCAGCCGGGGAGCTGTTTTTT. This sequence encodes CASSPRPAGELFF. V and J are TRBV18 and TRBJ2-2; D is unresolved. Germline V gives CDR1 KGHSH, CDR2 LQKENI. The V gene lost 1 base and the J gene lost 6 bases, with 6 bases spanning the gap. The CDR3 is 13 amino acids.

The J gene is TRBJ2-2, the V gene TRBV5-1; 7 positions agree with TRBD1. Germline V lookup: CDR1 SGHRS, CDR2 YFSETQ. J lost 6 bases, V lost 0 bases, and 11 bases had no gene match. The CDR3 covers 17 residues. The CDR3: CASSLVYRGGGAGELFF. The CDR3 region has the DNA TGCGCCAGCAGCTTGGTCTACAGGGGCGGAGGAGCCGGGGAGCTGTTTTTT.

The chain recombines TRBV10-3 with TRBJ1-5; D unresolved. V shed 10 bases and J shed 0 bases, with 10 bases lying between them. Germline V gives CDR1 ENHRY, CDR2 SYGVKD. This CDR3 has 13 residues. The CDR3 is CATTDNSNQPQHF. As DNA, the CDR3 is TGTGCCACCACAGACAATAGCAATCAGCCCCAGCATTTT.

The rearrangement joins TRBV3-1 to TRBJ2-2; TRBD2 matches at 8 bases. The germline gives CDR1 LGHDT, CDR2 YNNKEL (reference sequence). Trimming cost V 2 bases and J 2 bases; bases outside gene matches: 7. The CDR3 is made up of 17 amino acids. This chain's CDR3 is CASSQPGLASNTGELFF. For the CDR3, the DNA is TGTGCCAGCAGCCAACCCGGACTAGCATCAAACACCGGGGAGCTGTTTTTT. Using reference TRBV3-1 and TRBJ2-2 for the parts outside the CDR3, the full variable domain is DTAVSQTPKYLVTQMGNDKSIKCEQNLGHDTMYWYKQDSKKFLKIMFSYNNKELIINETVPNRFSPKSPDKAHLNLHINSLELGDSAVYFCASSQPGLASNTGELFFGEGSRLTVL.